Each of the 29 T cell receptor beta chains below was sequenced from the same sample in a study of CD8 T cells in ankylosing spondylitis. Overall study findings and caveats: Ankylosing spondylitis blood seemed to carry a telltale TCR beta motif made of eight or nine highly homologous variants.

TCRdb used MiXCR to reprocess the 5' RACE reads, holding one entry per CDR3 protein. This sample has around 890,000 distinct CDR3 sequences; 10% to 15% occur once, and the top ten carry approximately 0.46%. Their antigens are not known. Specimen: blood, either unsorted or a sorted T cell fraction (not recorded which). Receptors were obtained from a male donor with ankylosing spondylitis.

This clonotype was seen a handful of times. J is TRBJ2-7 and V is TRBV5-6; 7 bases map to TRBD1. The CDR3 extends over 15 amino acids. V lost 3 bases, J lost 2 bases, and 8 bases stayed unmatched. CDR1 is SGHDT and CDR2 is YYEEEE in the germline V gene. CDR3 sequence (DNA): TGTGCCAGCAGCTCAGGACCGGGACAGACCTACGAGCAGTACTTC. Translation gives CASSSGPGQTYEQYF.

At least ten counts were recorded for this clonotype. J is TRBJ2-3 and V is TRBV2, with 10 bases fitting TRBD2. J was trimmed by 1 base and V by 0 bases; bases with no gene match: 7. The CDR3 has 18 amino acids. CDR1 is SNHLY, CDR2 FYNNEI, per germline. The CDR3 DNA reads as TGTGCCAGCAGTGAAGCGCTTTTAGCGGGAGGACGCACAGATACGCAGTATTTT. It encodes CASSEALLAGGRTDTQYF.

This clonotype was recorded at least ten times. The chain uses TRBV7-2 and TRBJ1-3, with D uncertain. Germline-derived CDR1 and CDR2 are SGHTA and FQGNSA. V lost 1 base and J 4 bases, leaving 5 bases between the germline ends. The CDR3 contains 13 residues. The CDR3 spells CASSLEQGNTIYF. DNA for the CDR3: TGTGCCAGCAGCTTAGAACAGGGAAACACCATATATTTT. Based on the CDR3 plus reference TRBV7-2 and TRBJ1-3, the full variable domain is GAGVSQSPSNKVTEKGKDVELRCDPISGHTALYWYRQSLGQGLEFLIYFQGNSAPDKSGLPSDRFSAERTGGSVSTLTIQRTQQEDSAVYLCASSLEQGNTIYFGEGSWLTVV.

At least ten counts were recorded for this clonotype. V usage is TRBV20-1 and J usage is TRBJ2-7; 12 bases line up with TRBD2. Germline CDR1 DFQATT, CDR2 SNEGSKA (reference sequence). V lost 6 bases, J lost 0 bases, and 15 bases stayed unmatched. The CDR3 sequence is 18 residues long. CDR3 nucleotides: TGCAGTGCACCGACTAGCGGGAGCCCAAATACTAACTCCTACGAGCAGTACTTC. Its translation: CSAPTSGSPNTNSYEQYF.

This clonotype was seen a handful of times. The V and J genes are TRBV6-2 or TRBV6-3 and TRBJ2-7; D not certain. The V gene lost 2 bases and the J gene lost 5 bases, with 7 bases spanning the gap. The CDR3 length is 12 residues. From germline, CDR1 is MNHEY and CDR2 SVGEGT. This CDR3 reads CASSYVGHEQYF. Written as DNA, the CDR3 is TGTGCCAGCAGTTACGTGGGTCACGAGCAGTACTTC.

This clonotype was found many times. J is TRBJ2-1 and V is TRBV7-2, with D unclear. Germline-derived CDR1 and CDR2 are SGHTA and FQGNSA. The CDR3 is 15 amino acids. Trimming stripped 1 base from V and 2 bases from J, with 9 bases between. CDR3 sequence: CASSLEKGPYNEQFF. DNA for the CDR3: TGTGCCAGCAGCTTAGAGAAGGGCCCCTACAATGAGCAGTTCTTC.

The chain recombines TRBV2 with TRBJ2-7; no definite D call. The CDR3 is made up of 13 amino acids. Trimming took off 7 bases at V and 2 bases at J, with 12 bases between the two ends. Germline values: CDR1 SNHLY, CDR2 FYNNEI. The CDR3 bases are TGTGCCAGCACAGGAAGCGTTACCTACGAGCAGTACTTC. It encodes CASTGSVTYEQYF.

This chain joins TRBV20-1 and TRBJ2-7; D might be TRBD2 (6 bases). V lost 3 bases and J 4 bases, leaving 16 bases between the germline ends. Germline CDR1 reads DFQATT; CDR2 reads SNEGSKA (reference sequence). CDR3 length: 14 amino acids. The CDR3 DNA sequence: TGCAGTGCTAGGAAAGGGGACTCGTTTTACGAGCAGTACTTC. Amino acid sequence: CSARKGDSFYEQYF.

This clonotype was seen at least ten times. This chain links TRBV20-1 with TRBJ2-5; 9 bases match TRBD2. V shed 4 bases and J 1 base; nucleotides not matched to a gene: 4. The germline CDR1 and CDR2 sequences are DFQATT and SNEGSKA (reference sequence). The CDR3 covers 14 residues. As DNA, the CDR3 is TGCAGTGCTAAAGCGGGAGGAGGCCAAGAGACCCAGTACTTC. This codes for CSAKAGGGQETQYF.

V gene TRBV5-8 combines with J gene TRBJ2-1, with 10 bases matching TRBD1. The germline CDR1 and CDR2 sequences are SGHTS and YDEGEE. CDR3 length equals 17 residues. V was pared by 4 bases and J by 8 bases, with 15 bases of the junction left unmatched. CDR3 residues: CASSGGMTGGAYYEQFF. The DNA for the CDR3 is TGTGCCAGCAGCGGAGGGATGACAGGGGGCGCTTACTATGAGCAGTTCTTC.

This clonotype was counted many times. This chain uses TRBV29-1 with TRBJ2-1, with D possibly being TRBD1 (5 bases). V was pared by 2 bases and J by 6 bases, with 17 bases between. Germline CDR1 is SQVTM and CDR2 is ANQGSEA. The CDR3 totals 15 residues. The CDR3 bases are TGCAGCGTTGAACCCAGGGAAGGCCGTACCAATGAGCAGTTCTTC. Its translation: CSVEPREGRTNEQFF.

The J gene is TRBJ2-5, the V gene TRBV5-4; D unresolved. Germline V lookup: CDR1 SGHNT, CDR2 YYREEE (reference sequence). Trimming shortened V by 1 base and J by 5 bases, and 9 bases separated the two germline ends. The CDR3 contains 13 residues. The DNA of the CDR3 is TGTGCCAGCAGCTTGCGGGCGATGGAGACCCAGTACTTC. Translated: CASSLRAMETQYF.

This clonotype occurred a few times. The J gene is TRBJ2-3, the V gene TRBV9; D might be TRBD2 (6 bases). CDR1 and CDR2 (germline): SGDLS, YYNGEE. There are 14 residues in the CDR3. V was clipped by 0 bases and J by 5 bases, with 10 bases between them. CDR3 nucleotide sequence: TGTGCCAGCAGCGTAGGATGGGGACTAGATACGCAGTATTTT. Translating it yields CASSVGWGLDTQYF.

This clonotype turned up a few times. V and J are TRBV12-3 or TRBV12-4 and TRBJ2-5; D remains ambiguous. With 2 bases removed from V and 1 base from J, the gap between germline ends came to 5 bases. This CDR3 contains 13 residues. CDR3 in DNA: TGTGCCAGCAGTTTACAGTTCCAAGAGACCCAGTACTTC. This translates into CASSLQFQETQYF.

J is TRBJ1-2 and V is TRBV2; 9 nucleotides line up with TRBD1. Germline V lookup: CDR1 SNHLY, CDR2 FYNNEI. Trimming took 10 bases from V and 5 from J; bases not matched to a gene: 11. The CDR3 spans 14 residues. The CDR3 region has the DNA TGTGCCACTACAACAGGGGGCCGAACATATGGCTACACCTTC. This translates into CATTTGGRTYGYTF.

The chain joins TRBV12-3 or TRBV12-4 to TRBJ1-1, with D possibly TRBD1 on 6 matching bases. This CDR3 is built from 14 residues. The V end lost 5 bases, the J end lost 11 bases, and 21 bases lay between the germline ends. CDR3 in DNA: TGTGCCAGCAGTCGAGGGGGGGCCGATCGGAGGGCTTTCTTT. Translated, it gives CASSRGGADRRAFF.

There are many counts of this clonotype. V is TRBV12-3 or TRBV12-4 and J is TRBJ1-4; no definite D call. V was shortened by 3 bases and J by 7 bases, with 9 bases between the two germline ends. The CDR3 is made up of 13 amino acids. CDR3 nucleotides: TGTGCCAGCAGTTTGCCAGGAGTTGAAAAACTGTTTTTT. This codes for CASSLPGVEKLFF.

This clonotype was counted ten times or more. CDR3 protein: CASSPGTGGNTGELFF. The CDR3 nucleotides read TGCGCCAGCAGCCCCGGGACAGGGGGCAACACCGGGGAGCTGTTTTTT. The J gene is TRBJ2-2, the V gene TRBV5-1; 12 nucleotides match TRBD1. The CDR3 length is 16 residues. Germline CDR1 and CDR2: SGHRS and YFSETQ. The V and J ends lost 4 bases and 2 bases, in that order; junction bases with no gene match: 3.

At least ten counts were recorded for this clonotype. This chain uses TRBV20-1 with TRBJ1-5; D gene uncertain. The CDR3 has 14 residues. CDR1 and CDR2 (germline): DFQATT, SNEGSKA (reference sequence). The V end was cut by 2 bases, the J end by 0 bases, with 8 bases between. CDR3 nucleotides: TGCAGTGCTAGACCCCCAGGTAGCAATCAGCCCCAGCATTTT. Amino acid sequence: CSARPPGSNQPQHF.

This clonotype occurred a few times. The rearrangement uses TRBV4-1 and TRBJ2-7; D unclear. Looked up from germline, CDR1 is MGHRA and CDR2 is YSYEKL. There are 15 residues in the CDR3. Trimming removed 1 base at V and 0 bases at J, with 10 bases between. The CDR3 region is CASSQGSAVSYEQYF. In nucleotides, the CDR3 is TGCGCCAGCAGCCAAGGATCTGCCGTCTCCTACGAGCAGTACTTC.

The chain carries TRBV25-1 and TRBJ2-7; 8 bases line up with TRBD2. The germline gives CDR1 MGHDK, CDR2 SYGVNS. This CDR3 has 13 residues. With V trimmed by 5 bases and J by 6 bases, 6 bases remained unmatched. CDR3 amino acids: CASSRTSHSEQYF. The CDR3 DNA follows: TGTGCCAGCAGTCGGACTAGCCACTCCGAGCAGTACTTC.

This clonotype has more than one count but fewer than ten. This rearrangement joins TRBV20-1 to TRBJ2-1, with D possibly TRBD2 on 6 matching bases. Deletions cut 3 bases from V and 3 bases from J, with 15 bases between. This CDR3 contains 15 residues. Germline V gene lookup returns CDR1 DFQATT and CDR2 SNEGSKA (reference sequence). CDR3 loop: CSARGDFSFYNEQFF. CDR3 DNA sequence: TGCAGTGCTAGGGGGGACTTTTCCTTCTACAATGAGCAGTTCTTC.

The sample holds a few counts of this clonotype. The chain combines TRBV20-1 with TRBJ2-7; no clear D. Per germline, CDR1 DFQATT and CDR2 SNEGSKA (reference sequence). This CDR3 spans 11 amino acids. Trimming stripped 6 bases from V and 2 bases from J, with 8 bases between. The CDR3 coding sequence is TGCAGTGCAGCTATGGCCTACGAGCAGTACTTC. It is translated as CSAAMAYEQYF.

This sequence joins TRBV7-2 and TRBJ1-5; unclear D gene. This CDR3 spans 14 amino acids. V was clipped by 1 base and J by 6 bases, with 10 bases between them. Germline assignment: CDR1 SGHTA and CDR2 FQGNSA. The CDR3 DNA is TGTGCCAGCAGCTTAGAATTCTATGCTCAGCCCCAGCATTTT. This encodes CASSLEFYAQPQHF.

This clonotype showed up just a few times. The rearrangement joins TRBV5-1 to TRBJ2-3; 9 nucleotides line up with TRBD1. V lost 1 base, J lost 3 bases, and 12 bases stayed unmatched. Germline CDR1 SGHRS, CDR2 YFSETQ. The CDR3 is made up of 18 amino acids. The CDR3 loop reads CASSLRPPGQGFTDTQYF. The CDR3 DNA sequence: TGCGCCAGCAGCTTGAGGCCCCCGGGACAGGGTTTTACAGATACGCAGTATTTT.

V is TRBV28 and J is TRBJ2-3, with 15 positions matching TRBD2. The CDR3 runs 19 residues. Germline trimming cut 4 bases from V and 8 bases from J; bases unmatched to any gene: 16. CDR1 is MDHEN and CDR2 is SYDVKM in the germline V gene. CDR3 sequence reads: CASSYSTSGTSGRSGTQYF. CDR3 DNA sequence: TGTGCCAGCAGTTACTCAACCTCCGGGACTAGCGGGAGGTCGGGTACGCAGTATTTT.

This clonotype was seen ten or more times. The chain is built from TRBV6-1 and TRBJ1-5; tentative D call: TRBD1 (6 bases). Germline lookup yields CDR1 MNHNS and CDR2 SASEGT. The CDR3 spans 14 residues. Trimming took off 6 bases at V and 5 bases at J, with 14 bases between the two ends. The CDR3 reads CASSSQGLDQPQHF. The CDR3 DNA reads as TGTGCCAGCAGCTCGCAGGGGTTGGATCAGCCCCAGCATTTT.

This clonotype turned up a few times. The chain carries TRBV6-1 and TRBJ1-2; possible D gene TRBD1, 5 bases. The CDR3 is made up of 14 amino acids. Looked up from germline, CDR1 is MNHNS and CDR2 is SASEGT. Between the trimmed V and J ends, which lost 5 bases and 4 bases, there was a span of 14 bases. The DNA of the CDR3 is TGTGCCAGCAGTATTTCAAGGACATCCTATGGCTACACCTTC. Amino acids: CASSISRTSYGYTF.

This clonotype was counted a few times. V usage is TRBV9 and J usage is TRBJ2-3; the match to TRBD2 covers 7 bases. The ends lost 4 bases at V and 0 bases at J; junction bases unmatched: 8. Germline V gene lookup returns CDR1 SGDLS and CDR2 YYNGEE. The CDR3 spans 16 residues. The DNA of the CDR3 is TGTGCCAGCAGCTTCAGCGGGATACCTAGCACAGATACGCAGTATTTT. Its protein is CASSFSGIPSTDTQYF. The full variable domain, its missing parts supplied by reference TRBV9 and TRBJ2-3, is DSGVTQTPKHLITATGQRVTLRCSPRSGDLSVYWYQQSLDQGLQFLIQYYNGEERAKGNILERFSAQQFPDLHSELNLSSLELGDSALYFCASSFSGIPSTDTQYFGPGTRLTVL.